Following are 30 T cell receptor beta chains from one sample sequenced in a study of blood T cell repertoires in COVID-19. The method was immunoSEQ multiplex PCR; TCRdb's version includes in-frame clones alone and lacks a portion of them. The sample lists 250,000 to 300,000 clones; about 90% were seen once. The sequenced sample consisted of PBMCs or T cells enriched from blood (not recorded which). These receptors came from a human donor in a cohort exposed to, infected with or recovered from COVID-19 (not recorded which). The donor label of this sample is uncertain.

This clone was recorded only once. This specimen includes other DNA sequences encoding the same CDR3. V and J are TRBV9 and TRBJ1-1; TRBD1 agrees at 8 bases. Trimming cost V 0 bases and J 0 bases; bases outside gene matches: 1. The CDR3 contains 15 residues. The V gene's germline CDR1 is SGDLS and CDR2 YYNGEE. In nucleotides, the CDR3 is TGTGCCAGCAGCGTAGAGGACAGGGTGAACACTGAAGCTTTCTTT. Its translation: CASSVEDRVNTEAFF.

This CDR3 is CASQESTSGNTIYF. The CDR3 bases are TGCGCCAGCCAGGAAAGCACCTCTGGAAACACCATATATTTT. The chain is built from TRBV5-1 and TRBJ1-3; D uncertain. Germline V gives CDR1 SGHRS, CDR2 YFSETQ. This CDR3 contains 14 residues. The V end was cut by 7 bases, the J end by 0 bases, with 11 bases between.

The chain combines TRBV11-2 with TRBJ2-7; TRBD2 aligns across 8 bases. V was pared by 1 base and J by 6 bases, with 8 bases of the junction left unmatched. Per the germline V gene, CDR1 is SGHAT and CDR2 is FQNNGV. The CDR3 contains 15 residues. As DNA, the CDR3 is TGTGCCAGCAGCTTAGGGTCGGGGGGGATGTTCGAGCAGTACTTC. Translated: CASSLGSGGMFEQYF.

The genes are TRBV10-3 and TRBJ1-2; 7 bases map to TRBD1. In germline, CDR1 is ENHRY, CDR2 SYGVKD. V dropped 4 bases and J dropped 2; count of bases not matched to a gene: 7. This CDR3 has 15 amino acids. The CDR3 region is CAISGFVGQNYGYTF. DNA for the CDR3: TGTGCCATCAGTGGGTTCGTGGGACAGAACTATGGCTACACCTTC.

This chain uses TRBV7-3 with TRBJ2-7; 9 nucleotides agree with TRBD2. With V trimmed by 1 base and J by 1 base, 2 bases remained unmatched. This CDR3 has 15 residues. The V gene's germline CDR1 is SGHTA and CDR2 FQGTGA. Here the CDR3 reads CASSLSTSGSYEQYF. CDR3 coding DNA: TGTGCCAGCAGCTTAAGTACTAGCGGGTCCTACGAGCAGTACTTC. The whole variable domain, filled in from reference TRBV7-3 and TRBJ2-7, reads GAGVSQTPSNKVTEKGKYVELRCDPISGHTALYWYRQSLGQGPEFLIYFQGTGAADDSGLPNDRFFAVRPEGSVSTLKIQRTERGDSAVYLCASSLSTSGSYEQYFGPGTRLTVT.

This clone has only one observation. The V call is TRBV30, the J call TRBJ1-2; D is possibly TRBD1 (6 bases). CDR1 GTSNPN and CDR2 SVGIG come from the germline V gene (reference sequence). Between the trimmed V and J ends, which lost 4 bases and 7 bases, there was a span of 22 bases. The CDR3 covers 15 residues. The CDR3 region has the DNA TGTGCCTGGAAATTCGGAGGCAGGGGATATAGTGGCTACACCTTC. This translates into CAWKFGGRGYSGYTF.

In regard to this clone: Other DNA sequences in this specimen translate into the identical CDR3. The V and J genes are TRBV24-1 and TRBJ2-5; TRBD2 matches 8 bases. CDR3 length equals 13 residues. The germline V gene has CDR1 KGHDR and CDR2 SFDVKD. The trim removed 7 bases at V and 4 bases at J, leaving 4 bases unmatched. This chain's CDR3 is CATSRAGGETQYF. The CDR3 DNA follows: TGTGCCACCAGCCGGGCGGGGGGAGAGACCCAGTACTTC.

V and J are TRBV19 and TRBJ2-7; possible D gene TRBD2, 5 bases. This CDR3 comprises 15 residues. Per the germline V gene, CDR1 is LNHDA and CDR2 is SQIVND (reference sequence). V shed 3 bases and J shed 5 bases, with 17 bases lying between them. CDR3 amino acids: CASSMMHSSGNEQYF. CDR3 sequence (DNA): TGTGCCAGTAGTATGATGCACTCCTCGGGGAACGAGCAGTACTTC.

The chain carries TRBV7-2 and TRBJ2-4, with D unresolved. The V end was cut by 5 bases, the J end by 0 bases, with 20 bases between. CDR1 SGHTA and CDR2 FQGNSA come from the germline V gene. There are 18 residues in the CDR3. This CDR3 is CASSRPGLDKGAKNIQYF. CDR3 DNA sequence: TGTGCCAGCAGCCGCCCTGGGTTAGACAAAGGAGCCAAAAACATTCAGTACTTC.

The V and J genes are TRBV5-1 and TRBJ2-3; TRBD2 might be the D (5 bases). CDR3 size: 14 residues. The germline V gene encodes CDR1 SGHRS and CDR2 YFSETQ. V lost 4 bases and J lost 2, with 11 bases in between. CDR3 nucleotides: TGCGCCAGCAGCGATGTTGGACTCACAGATACGCAGTATTTT. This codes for CASSDVGLTDTQYF.

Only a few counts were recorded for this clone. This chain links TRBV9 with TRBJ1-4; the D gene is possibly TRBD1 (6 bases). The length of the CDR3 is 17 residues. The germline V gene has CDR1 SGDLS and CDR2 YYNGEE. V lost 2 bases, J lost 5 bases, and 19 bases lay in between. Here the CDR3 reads CASSVRAGTRRNEKLFF. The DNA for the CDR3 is TGTGCCAGCAGCGTTAGGGCAGGGACAAGGAGGAATGAAAAACTGTTTTTT.

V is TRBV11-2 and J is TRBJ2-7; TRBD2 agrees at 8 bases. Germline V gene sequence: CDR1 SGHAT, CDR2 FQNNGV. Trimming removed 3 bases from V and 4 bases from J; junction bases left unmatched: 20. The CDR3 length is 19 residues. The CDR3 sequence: CASSFGLHPWGSGGYEQYF. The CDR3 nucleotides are TGTGCCAGCAGCTTTGGACTCCACCCCTGGGGAAGCGGGGGATACGAGCAGTACTTC.

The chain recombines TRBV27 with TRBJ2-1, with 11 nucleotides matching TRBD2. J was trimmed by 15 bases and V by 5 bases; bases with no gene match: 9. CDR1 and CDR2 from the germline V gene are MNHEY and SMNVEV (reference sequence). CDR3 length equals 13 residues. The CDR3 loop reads CASSLTSGVEGFF. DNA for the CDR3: TGTGCCAGCAGTCTGACTAGCGGGGTGGAGGGGTTCTTC.

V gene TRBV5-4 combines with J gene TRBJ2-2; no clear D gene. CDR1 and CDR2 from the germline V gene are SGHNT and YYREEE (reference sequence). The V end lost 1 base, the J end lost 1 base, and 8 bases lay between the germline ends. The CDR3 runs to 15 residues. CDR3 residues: CASSLFTENTGELFF. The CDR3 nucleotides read TGTGCCAGCAGCTTGTTCACAGAGAACACCGGGGAGCTGTTTTTT.

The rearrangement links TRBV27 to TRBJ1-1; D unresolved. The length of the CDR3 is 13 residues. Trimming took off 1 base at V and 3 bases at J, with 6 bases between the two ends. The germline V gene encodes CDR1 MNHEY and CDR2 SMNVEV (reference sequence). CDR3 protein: CASSLYGDTEAFF. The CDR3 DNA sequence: TGTGCCAGCAGTTTATACGGGGACACTGAAGCTTTCTTT.

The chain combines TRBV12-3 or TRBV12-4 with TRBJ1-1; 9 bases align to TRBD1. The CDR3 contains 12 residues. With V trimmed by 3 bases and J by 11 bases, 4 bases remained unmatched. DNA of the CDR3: TGTGCCAGCAGTTTCCCGGGACAGGGTGCTTTCTTT. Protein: CASSFPGQGAFF.

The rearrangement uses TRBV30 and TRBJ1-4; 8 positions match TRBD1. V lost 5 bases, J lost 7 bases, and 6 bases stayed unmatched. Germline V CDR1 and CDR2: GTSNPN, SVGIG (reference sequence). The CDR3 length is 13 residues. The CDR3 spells CAWGRDRIEKLFF. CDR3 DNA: TGTGCCTGGGGCCGGGACAGGATTGAAAAACTGTTTTTT.

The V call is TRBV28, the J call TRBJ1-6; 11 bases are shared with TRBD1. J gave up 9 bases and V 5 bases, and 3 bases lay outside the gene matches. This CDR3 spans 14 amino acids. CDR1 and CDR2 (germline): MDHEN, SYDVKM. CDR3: CASSPGQGGSPLHF. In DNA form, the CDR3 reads TGTGCCAGCAGTCCGGGACAGGGGGGTTCACCCCTCCACTTT. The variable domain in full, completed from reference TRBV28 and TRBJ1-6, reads DVKVTQSSRYLVKRTGEKVFLECVQDMDHENMFWYRQDPGLGLRLIYFSYDVKMKEKGDIPEGYSVSREKKERFSLILESASTNQTSMYLCASSPGQGGSPLHFGNGTRLTVT.

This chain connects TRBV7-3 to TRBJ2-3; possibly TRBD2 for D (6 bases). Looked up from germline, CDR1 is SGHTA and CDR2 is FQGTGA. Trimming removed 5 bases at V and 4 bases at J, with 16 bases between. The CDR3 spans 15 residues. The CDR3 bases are TGTGCCAGCAGCATCCTGGGGGGAAGGGCAGATACGCAGTATTTT. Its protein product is CASSILGGRADTQYF.

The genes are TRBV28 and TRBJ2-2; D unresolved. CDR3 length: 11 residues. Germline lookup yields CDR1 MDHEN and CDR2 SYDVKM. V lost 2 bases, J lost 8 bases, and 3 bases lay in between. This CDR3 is CASSLRGELFF. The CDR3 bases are TGTGCCAGCAGTTTACGGGGGGAGCTGTTTTTT.

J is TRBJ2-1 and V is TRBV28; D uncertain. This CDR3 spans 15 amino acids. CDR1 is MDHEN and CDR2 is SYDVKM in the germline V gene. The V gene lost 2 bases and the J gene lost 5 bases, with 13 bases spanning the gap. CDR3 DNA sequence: TGTGCCAGCAGTTTACGAGGTCCTCAAAACAATGAGCAGTTCTTC. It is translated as CASSLRGPQNNEQFF.

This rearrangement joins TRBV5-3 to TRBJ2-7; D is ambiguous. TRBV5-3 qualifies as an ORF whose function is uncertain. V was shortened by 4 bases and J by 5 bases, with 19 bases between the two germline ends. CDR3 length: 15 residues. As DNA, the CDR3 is TGTGCCAGAAGCCCAGCGACCCCGGGTCGGAACGAGCAGTACTTC. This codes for CARSPATPGRNEQYF.

The CDR3, as DNA: TGTGCCAGCAGCCCTCGCTCGATCAGGGGACAGGGGTTTACAGATACGCAGTATTTT. Its protein product is CASSPRSIRGQGFTDTQYF. The V gene is TRBV7-6, the J gene TRBJ2-3; 10 nucleotides match TRBD1. This CDR3 is 19 amino acids long. Per germline, CDR1 SGHVS and CDR2 FNYEAQ. Unmatched junction bases numbered 17, after V lost 5 bases and J lost 3 bases.

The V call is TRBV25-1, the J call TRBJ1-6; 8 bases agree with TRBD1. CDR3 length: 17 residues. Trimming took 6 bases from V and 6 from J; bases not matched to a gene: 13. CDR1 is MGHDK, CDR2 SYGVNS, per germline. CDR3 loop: CASSPPGQAYPNSPLHF. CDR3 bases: TGTGCCAGCAGCCCCCCGGGACAGGCCTACCCTAATTCACCCCTCCACTTT.

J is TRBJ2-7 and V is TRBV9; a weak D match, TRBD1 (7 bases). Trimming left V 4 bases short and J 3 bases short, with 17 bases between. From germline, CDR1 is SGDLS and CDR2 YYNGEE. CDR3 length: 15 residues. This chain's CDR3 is CASSQGGDLGYEQYF. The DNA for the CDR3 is TGTGCCAGCAGCCAGGGGGGAGATTTGGGCTACGAGCAGTACTTC.

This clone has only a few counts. CDR3 residues: CASSFQGGGGYTF. The CDR3 region has the DNA TGTGCCAGCAGCTTCCAGGGAGGCGGAGGCTACACCTTC. The rearrangement links TRBV27 to TRBJ1-2; D possibly corresponds to TRBD1 (5 bases). CDR3 length equals 13 residues. V shed 6 bases and J shed 8 bases, with 16 bases lying between them. Germline V gene data show CDR1 as MNHEY and CDR2 as SMNVEV (reference sequence).

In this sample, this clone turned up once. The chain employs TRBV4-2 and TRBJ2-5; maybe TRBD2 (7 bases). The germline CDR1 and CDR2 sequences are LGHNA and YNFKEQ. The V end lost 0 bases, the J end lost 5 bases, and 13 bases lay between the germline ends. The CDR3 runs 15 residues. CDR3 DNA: TGTGCCAGCAGCCAAGATGGGGGGGCCGATGAGACCCAGTACTTC. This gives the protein CASSQDGGADETQYF.

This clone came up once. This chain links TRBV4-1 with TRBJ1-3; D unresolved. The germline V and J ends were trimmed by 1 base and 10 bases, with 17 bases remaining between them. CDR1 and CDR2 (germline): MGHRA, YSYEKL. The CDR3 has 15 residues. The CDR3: CASSQVHSKGGTIYF. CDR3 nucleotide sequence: TGCGCCAGCAGCCAAGTCCATAGTAAGGGAGGAACCATATATTTT.

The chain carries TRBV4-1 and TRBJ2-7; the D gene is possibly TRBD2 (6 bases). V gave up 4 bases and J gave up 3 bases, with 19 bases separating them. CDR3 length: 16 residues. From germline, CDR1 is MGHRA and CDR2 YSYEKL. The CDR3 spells CASSLNYGTELYEQYF. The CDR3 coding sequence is TGCGCCAGCAGCCTAAACTACGGGACTGAACTCTACGAGCAGTACTTC.

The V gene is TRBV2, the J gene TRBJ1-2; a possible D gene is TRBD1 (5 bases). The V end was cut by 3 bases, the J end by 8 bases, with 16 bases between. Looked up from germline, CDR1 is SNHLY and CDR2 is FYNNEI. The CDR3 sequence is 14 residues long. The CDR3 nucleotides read TGTGCCAGCAGTGAGGGTCAGGGTTTTATGGGCTACACCTTC. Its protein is CASSEGQGFMGYTF.